The TCR beta chain under discussion was sequenced for a study of blood T cell repertoires in COVID-19. Assay: immunoSEQ multiplex PCR; the TCRdb copy retains only in-frame clones and omits some. The sample holds 220,000 or so clones; roughly 86% are singletons and the top ten take roughly a tenth. Per the germline V gene, CDR1 is SNHLY and CDR2 is FYNNEI. This CDR3 spans 15 amino acids. Trimming at V came to 5 bases and at J to 2 bases, leaving 8 bases not matched to a gene. Seattle enrolled patients during active infection and tracked them longitudinally. This receptor was obtained from a woman in her fifties or sixties with COVID-19, enrolled during active disease. Sequencing was performed on peripheral blood. The gene calls are TRBV2 and TRBJ1-2, with 7 bases identical to TRBD1. CDR3 residues: CASSKGGKSNYGYTF. The CDR3 DNA sequence: TGTGCCAGCAGTAAAGGGGGCAAATCAAACTATGGCTACACCTTC.